The 8 T cell receptor beta chains below come from one sample, sequenced in a study of CDR3 diversity in severe acne (dated by TCRdb to the late 2010s). Library preparation employed PCR. The sequencer listed for this sample is Illumina HiSeq 2000. The public sequencing data were trimmed at Q25 with fastp and processed into clonotypes with MiXCR by TCRdb, which kept only in-frame beta chains. When rows share a CDR3 protein, they turn into one entry using the most common DNA and genes. The sample data list roughly 100,000 distinct CDR3 sequences, and under 60% of these were observed just once. Of the sample, 12% is held by the ten largest clones. Input material: blood. Every receptor here comes from a male donor with acne.

The V call is TRBV28, the J call TRBJ2-1; TRBD2 aligns across 8 bases. Trimming removed 4 bases from V and 7 bases from J; junction bases left unmatched: 21. Germline loops: CDR1 MDHEN, CDR2 SYDVKM. This CDR3 has 19 residues. CDR3 in amino acids: CASSSYLSRSYREGNEQFF. The CDR3 coding sequence is TGTGCCAGCAGTTCATACCTCAGTCGGTCGTATCGGGAGGGGAATGAGCAGTTCTTC.

This rearrangement joins TRBV27 to TRBJ1-2; possibly TRBD1 for D (5 bases). V was clipped by 1 base and J by 2 bases, with 11 bases between them. The CDR3 is made up of 15 amino acids. Germline V CDR1 and CDR2: MNHEY, SMNVEV (reference sequence). For the CDR3, the DNA is TGTGCCAGCAGTTTATTAGACAGCTTAAACTATGGCTACACCTTC. This sequence encodes CASSLLDSLNYGYTF.

Worth noting for this clonotype: This may be a read error: a much more frequent sequence differs by one nucleotide. The chain employs TRBV4-2 and TRBJ2-1, with D unclear. The CDR3 has 13 amino acids. The germline gives CDR1 LGHNA, CDR2 YNFKEQ. The CDR3 coding sequence is TGTGCCAGCGGCCAAGACCCTGACAATGAGCAGTTCTTC. Its protein is CASGQDPDNEQFF.

In its sample, this clonotype was seen many times. This chain joins TRBV7-8 and TRBJ2-1; tentative D call: TRBD2 (7 bases). Trimming shortened V by 8 bases and J by 7 bases, and 27 bases separated the two germline ends. The CDR3 is made up of 17 amino acids. The germline gives CDR1 SGHVS, CDR2 FQNEAQ. This CDR3 reads CASAIWGGAAEGNEQFF. DNA for the CDR3: TGTGCCAGCGCGATATGGGGGGGGGCCGCGGAGGGAAATGAGCAGTTCTTC.

This clonotype has a handful of counts. The V gene is TRBV14, the J gene TRBJ1-6; perhaps TRBD1 as D (6 bases). Between the trimmed V and J ends, which lost 4 bases and 7 bases, there was a span of 11 bases. Germline V gene sequence: CDR1 SGHDN, CDR2 FVKESK. CDR3 length: 14 amino acids. CDR3 sequence: CASSPSGANSPLHF. The CDR3 nucleotides are TGTGCCAGCAGCCCGTCGGGGGCCAATTCACCCCTCCACTTT.

This chain connects TRBV7-2 to TRBJ2-1, with a possible D match to TRBD2 (6 bases). The CDR3 loop spans 13 amino acids. The germline CDR1 and CDR2 sequences are SGHTA and FQGNSA. V was shortened by 6 bases and J by 8 bases, with 14 bases between the two germline ends. In nucleotides, the CDR3 is TGTGCCAGCAGTTTGGGCGGGGTAGATGAGCAGTTCTTC. Encoded protein: CASSLGGVDEQFF.

By sample fraction, this clonotype is medium-sized (0.01 to 0.1%). This chain connects TRBV20-1 to TRBJ2-3; TRBD1 is a possible D gene (5 bases). CDR3 length: 17 residues. CDR1 is DFQATT, CDR2 SNEGSKA, per germline (reference sequence). V was shortened by 3 bases and J by 2 bases, with 21 bases between the two germline ends. CDR3: CSARGRSAPEDTDTQYF. CDR3 bases: TGCAGTGCTAGGGGGCGGAGCGCCCCTGAGGACACAGATACGCAGTATTTT.

This sequence joins TRBV7-6 and TRBJ2-1; tentatively, D is TRBD2 (5 bases). The CDR3 runs to 16 residues. Germline CDR1 reads SGHVS; CDR2 reads FNYEAQ. Trimming shortened V by 3 bases and J by 7 bases, and 19 bases separated the two germline ends. This CDR3 is CASSLGTGKRANEQFF. CDR3 bases: TGTGCCAGCAGCTTGGGTACCGGGAAAAGGGCGAATGAGCAGTTCTTC.